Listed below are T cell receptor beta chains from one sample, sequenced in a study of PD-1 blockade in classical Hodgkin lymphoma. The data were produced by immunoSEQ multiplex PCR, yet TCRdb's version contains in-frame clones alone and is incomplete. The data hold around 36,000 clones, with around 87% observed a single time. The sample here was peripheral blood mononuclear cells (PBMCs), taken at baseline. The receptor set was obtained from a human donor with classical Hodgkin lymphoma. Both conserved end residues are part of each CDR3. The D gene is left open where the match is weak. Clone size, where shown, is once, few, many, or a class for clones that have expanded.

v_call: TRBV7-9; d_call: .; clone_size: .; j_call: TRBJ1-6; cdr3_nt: TGTGCCAGCAGCCGGACCGTAGAGAGGGGTTCACCCCTCCACTTT; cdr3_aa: CASSRTVERGSPLHF
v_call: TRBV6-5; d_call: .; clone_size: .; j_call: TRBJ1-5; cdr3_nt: TGTGCCAGCAGTTACTCGGAGAGGAGCAATCAGCCCCAGCATTTT; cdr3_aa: CASSYSERSNQPQHF
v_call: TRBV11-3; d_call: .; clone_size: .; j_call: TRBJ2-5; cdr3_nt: TGTGCCAGCAGCGCAGGGAGTAGGGAGACCCAGTACTTC; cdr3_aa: CASSAGSRETQYF
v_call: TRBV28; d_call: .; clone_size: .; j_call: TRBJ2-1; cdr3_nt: TGTGCCAGTGGCCCTAGCTCTTACAATGAGCAGTTCTTC; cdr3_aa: CASGPSSYNEQFF
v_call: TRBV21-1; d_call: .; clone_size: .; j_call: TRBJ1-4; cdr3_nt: TGTGCCAGCAGCGGGATCAACAGGGACCGTGAAAAACTGTTTTTT; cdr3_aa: CASSGINRDREKLFF
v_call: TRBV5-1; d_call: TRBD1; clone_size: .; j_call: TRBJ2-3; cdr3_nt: TGCGCCAGCAGCTTGGTACAGGGGTCTCGCGTCGATACGCAGTATTTT; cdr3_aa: CASSLVQGSRVDTQYF
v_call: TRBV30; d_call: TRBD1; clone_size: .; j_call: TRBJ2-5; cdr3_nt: TGTGCCTGGAGCGAACACAGGGGAGAGACCCAGTACTTC; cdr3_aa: CAWSEHRGETQYF
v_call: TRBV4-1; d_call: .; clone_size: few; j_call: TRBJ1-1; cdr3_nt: TGCGCCAGCAGCCAAGAGGAGGGTACGACTGAAGCTTTCTTT; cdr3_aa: CASSQEEGTTEAFF
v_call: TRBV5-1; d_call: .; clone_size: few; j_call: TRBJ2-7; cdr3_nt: TGCGCCAGCAGCTGGTTCCCAGTTGGGGGCGAGCAGTACTTC; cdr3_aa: CASSWFPVGGEQYF
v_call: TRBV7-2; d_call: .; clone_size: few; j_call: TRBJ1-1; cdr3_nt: TGTGCCAGCAGCCCTCAGATTGAAGCTTTCTTT; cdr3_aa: CASSPQIEAFF